Presented here are 26 T cell receptor beta chains from one specimen sequenced in a study of cytomegalovirus exposure and HLA in healthy donors. Vbeta (60) and Jbeta (13) primers were used in the PCR. Repertoires were generated with immunoSEQ multiplex PCR, while TCRdb's copy carries only in-frame clones and drops some. Here the sample table reports roughly 77,000 clones. Sequenced input: PBMCs. The source of these receptors is a female donor in good health and CMV-seropositive.

The chain carries TRBV7-2 and TRBJ1-4; TRBD1 matches at 9 bases. Losses at the gene ends were 0 bases for V and 7 bases for J; bases not matched to a gene: 12. Germline lookup yields CDR1 SGHTA and CDR2 FQGNSA. The CDR3 covers 18 residues. The CDR3 here is CASSLALSNRGLGEKLFF. The CDR3 DNA is TGTGCCAGCAGCTTAGCTCTTTCAAACAGGGGGCTAGGTGAAAAACTGTTTTTT. Full variable domain (outside the CDR3, taken from reference TRBV7-2 and TRBJ1-4): GAGVSQSPSNKVTEKGKDVELRCDPISGHTALYWYRQSLGQGLEFLIYFQGNSAPDKSGLPSDRFSAERTGGSVSTLTIQRTQQEDSAVYLCASSLALSNRGLGEKLFFGSGTQLSVL.

This chain joins TRBV5-1 and TRBJ2-2, with 11 bases aligning to TRBD2. CDR3 length: 16 residues. Per germline, CDR1 SGHRS and CDR2 YFSETQ. Unmatched junction bases numbered 5, after V lost 6 bases and J lost 1 base. The CDR3 coding sequence is TGCGCCAGCACTCCGCTAGCGGGGGGGAACACCGGGGAGCTGTTTTTT. Its protein is CASTPLAGGNTGELFF. Filled out from reference TRBV5-1 and TRBJ2-2, the complete variable domain reads KAGVTQTPRYLIKTRGQQVTLSCSPISGHRSVSWYQQTPGQGLQFLFEYFSETQRNKGNFPGRFSGRQFSNSRSEMNVSTLELGDSALYLCASTPLAGGNTGELFFGEGSRLTVL.

V usage is TRBV14 and J usage is TRBJ2-7; D may be TRBD2 (5 bases). Germline V CDR1 and CDR2: SGHDN, FVKESK. The CDR3 totals 15 residues. V was clipped by 1 base and J by 2 bases, with 12 bases between them. The CDR3 loop is CASSQGWSGTYEQYF. CDR3 nucleotides: TGTGCCAGCAGCCAAGGGTGGAGCGGCACCTACGAGCAGTACTTC. Supplemented by reference TRBV14 and TRBJ2-7, the full variable domain reads EAGVTQFPSHSVIEKGQTVTLRCDPISGHDNLYWYRRVMGKEIKFLLHFVKESKQDESGMPNNRFLAERTGGTYSTLKVQPAELEDSGVYFCASSQGWSGTYEQYFGPGTRLTVT.

Frequency places this clone as medium-sized. The rearrangement joins TRBV29-1 to TRBJ2-7, with D unclear. The V end was cut by 3 bases, the J end by 3 bases, with 9 bases between. Per the germline V gene, CDR1 is SQVTM and CDR2 is ANQGSEA. CDR3 length: 12 residues. The CDR3 DNA reads as TGCAGCGTTGAGTTACAAGACTACGAGCAGTACTTC. It specifies CSVELQDYEQYF.

The chain combines TRBV6-5 with TRBJ2-7; possible D gene TRBD1, 6 bases. V was trimmed by 7 bases and J by 2 bases, leaving 15 bases between them. From germline, CDR1 is MNHEY and CDR2 SVGAGI. The CDR3 extends over 14 amino acids. As DNA, the CDR3 is TGTGCCAGCACCGACCTCCGGACAGCCTACGAGCAGTACTTC. Its translation: CASTDLRTAYEQYF.

V usage is TRBV4-1 and J usage is TRBJ1-5; TRBD1 agrees at 11 bases. J was trimmed by 6 bases and V by 4 bases; bases with no gene match: 5. Germline values: CDR1 MGHRA, CDR2 YSYEKL. The CDR3 runs 15 residues. This CDR3 reads CASSRGQGAGQPQHF. CDR3 nucleotides: TGCGCCAGCAGCCGAGGACAGGGGGCAGGTCAGCCCCAGCATTTT.

This chain joins TRBV11-2 and TRBJ1-2, with D unclear. Germline V gene data show CDR1 as SGHAT and CDR2 as FQNNGV. This CDR3 comprises 15 residues. The V and J ends lost 0 bases and 8 bases respectively, with 16 bases between them. The DNA for the CDR3 is TGTGCCAGCAGCTTAGATGCCCCCGCAGGTAGGGGCTACACCTTC. Encoded protein: CASSLDAPAGRGYTF. The full variable domain, its missing parts supplied by reference TRBV11-2 and TRBJ1-2, is EAGVAQSPRYKIIEKRQSVAFWCNPISGHATLYWYQQILGQGPKLLIQFQNNGVVDDSQLPKDRFSAERLKGVDSTLKIQPAKLEDSAVYLCASSLDAPAGRGYTFGSGTRLTVV.

The rearrangement links TRBV29-1 to TRBJ1-2; 7 nucleotides match TRBD1. V dropped 3 bases and J dropped 5; count of bases not matched to a gene: 6. Germline loops: CDR1 SQVTM, CDR2 ANQGSEA. The CDR3 is 13 amino acids. The CDR3 DNA reads TGCAGCGTTGACGTGGGACAGATTTATGGCTACACCTTC. Protein product: CSVDVGQIYGYTF. The full variable domain, completed using reference TRBV29-1 and TRBJ1-2, is SAVISQKPSRDICQRGTSLTIQCQVDSQVTMMFWYRQQPGQSLTLIATANQGSEATYESGFVIDKFPISRPNLTFSTLTVSNMSPEDSSIYLCSVDVGQIYGYTFGSGTRLTVV.

This sequence joins TRBV4-1 and TRBJ2-7, with 10 bases that match TRBD2. V lost 1 base to trimming and J lost 2 bases; unmatched junction nucleotides: 5. The CDR3 is 16 amino acids. In germline, CDR1 is MGHRA, CDR2 YSYEKL. The CDR3 here is CASSQGLAGLTYEQYF. The CDR3 DNA reads TGCGCCAGCAGCCAAGGACTAGCGGGCCTCACCTACGAGCAGTACTTC.

This rearrangement joins TRBV7-9 to TRBJ1-2; a weak D match, TRBD1 (6 bases). This CDR3 has 14 residues. Germline CDR1 SEHNR, CDR2 FQNEAQ (reference sequence). Trimming took 4 bases from V and 7 from J, leaving 16 bases between them. CDR3: CASSSYDRSSGYTF. CDR3 DNA: TGTGCCAGCAGCTCATATGACAGGAGTTCTGGCTACACCTTC.

J is TRBJ2-5 and V is TRBV18; 7 nucleotides align to TRBD1. There are 14 residues in the CDR3. Unmatched junction bases numbered 0, after V lost 0 bases and J lost 2 bases. The germline CDR1 and CDR2 sequences are KGHSH and LQKENI. The CDR3 loop reads CASSPPGQQETQYF. Written as DNA, the CDR3 is TGTGCCAGCTCACCACCGGGACAGCAAGAGACCCAGTACTTC.

This chain joins TRBV6-5 and TRBJ1-1, with 8 positions matching TRBD1. This CDR3 has 14 amino acids. Germline CDR1 is MNHEY and CDR2 is SVGAGI. With 5 bases clipped from V and 5 bases from J, the junction kept 7 bases outside the gene matches. The CDR3 protein is CASSTRTGMTEAFF. The CDR3, as DNA: TGTGCCAGCAGTACCCGGACAGGGATGACTGAAGCTTTCTTT.

The genes are TRBV29-1 and TRBJ2-5; 10 bases are a match to TRBD2. V was pared by 5 bases and J by 2 bases, with 5 bases of the junction left unmatched. This CDR3 comprises 14 residues. Per germline, CDR1 SQVTM and CDR2 ANQGSEA. The CDR3 is CSVPGTSAQETQYF. Here the CDR3 DNA reads TGCAGCGTTCCTGGGACTAGCGCACAAGAGACCCAGTACTTC.

The chain has TRBV6-5 and TRBJ2-5, with 11 nucleotides matching TRBD2. The length of the CDR3 is 15 residues. The V and J ends lost 6 bases and 6 bases, in that order; junction bases with no gene match: 9. Germline values: CDR1 MNHEY, CDR2 SVGAGI. DNA of the CDR3: TGTGCCAGCAGCCTAGGGACTAGCGGCAAACAGACCCAGTACTTC. As protein: CASSLGTSGKQTQYF.

V gene TRBV11-1 combines with J gene TRBJ2-7, with TRBD2 identical over 7 bases. V was pared by 5 bases and J by 12 bases, with 10 bases of the junction left unmatched. Germline CDR1 reads SGHAT; CDR2 reads FQDESV (reference sequence). The CDR3 loop spans 12 amino acids. The CDR3 region is CASSRHGLDAYF. In DNA form, the CDR3 reads TGTGCCAGCAGCCGCCACGGACTAGATGCGTACTTC.

The chain couples TRBV18 to TRBJ2-7; 8 bases agree with TRBD2. With 2 bases clipped from V and 1 base from J, the junction kept 4 bases outside the gene matches. The CDR3 totals 15 residues. In germline, CDR1 is KGHSH, CDR2 LQKENI. As DNA, the CDR3 is TGTGCCAGCTCACCAAGGACTAGCCGATCCTACGAGCAGTACTTC. It specifies CASSPRTSRSYEQYF.

The J gene is TRBJ2-3, the V gene TRBV18, with D perhaps TRBD1 (5 bases). V was clipped by 3 bases and J by 6 bases, with 13 bases between them. CDR1 is KGHSH and CDR2 is LQKENI in the germline V gene. The CDR3 sequence is 14 residues long. The CDR3 nucleotides read TGTGCCAGCTCACCCGGACGAAAGGGGGATACGCAGTATTTT. Its protein product is CASSPGRKGDTQYF.

The V and J genes are TRBV6-6 and TRBJ2-7; D unresolved. Per the germline V gene, CDR1 is MNHNY and CDR2 is SVGAGI (reference sequence). This CDR3 has 13 amino acids. Trimming pared 5 bases from V and 1 base from J, leaving 9 bases between. CDR3 nucleotide sequence: TGTGCCAGCAGTCTACCACAGTCCTACGAGCAGTACTTC. Its translation is CASSLPQSYEQYF.

This chain connects TRBV29-1 to TRBJ1-5; D is unclear. CDR1 is SQVTM, CDR2 ANQGSEA, per germline. Trimming left V 4 bases short and J 3 bases short, with 10 bases between. This CDR3 is 13 amino acids long. The CDR3 here is CSVAGKNNQPQHF. Here the CDR3 DNA reads TGCAGCGTTGCGGGAAAGAACAATCAGCCCCAGCATTTT.

The genes are TRBV9 and TRBJ2-5; 7 positions match TRBD2. The CDR3 is made up of 15 amino acids. The V gene end was trimmed by 8 bases and the J gene end by 1 base; junction bases not matched to a gene: 11. The germline gives CDR1 SGDLS, CDR2 YYNGEE. The CDR3 reads CASKRGLAVQETQYF. In DNA, the CDR3 is TGTGCCAGTAAACGTGGGCTAGCGGTCCAAGAGACCCAGTACTTC.

V usage is TRBV6-1 and J usage is TRBJ2-3, with no clear D. Germline V CDR1 and CDR2: MNHNS, SASEGT. Trimming took 6 bases from V and 1 from J, leaving 8 bases between them. The CDR3 contains 13 residues. The CDR3 DNA reads TGTGCCAGCAGACCCCGGGGCACAGATACGCAGTATTTT. Translation gives CASRPRGTDTQYF.

CDR3 sequence: CASSIDSPSTDTQYF. The CDR3 region has the DNA TGCGCCAGCAGCATAGACAGCCCTAGCACAGATACGCAGTATTTT. V and J are TRBV5-1 and TRBJ2-3, with D possibly being TRBD1 (5 bases). The CDR3 is 15 residues long. V was pared by 4 bases and J by 0 bases, with 12 bases between. Germline CDR1 and CDR2: SGHRS and YFSETQ.

The CDR3 bases are TGTGCCAGCTCACCCGGACCGGGACAGGGGGGGAATGAGCAGTTCTTC. Translating gives CASSPGPGQGGNEQFF. The genes are TRBV18 and TRBJ2-1; 11 positions agree with TRBD1. The CDR3 runs to 16 residues. CDR1 is KGHSH, CDR2 LQKENI, per germline. V shed 3 bases and J 7 bases; nucleotides not matched to a gene: 8. Filled out from reference TRBV18 and TRBJ2-1, the complete variable domain reads NAGVMQNPRHLVRRRGQEARLRCSPMKGHSHVYWYRQLPEEGLKFMVYLQKENIIDESGMPKERFSAEFPKEGPSILRIQQVVRGDSAAYFCASSPGPGQGGNEQFFGPGTRLTVL.

The chain couples TRBV5-1 to TRBJ2-3; the D gene is possibly TRBD2 (5 bases). Germline assignment: CDR1 SGHRS and CDR2 YFSETQ. The CDR3 is made up of 14 amino acids. Trimming pared 2 bases from V and 6 bases from J, leaving 13 bases between. In DNA, the CDR3 is TGCGCCAGCAGCTTCGGGATGGAACTGGATACGCAGTATTTT. Its translation is CASSFGMELDTQYF.

The CDR3 region is CASSLPQGRNNSPLHF. CDR3 nucleotides: TGTGCCAGCAGTTTACCCCAGGGAAGGAATAATTCACCCCTCCACTTT. This chain uses TRBV27 with TRBJ1-6, with D maybe TRBD1 (5 bases). CDR3 length: 16 residues. Germline CDR1 reads MNHEY; CDR2 reads SMNVEV (reference sequence). V was shortened by 2 bases and J by 5 bases, with 13 bases between the two germline ends.

As regards this clone: The same CDR3 is also encoded by other DNA sequences in this sample. The chain links TRBV5-1 to TRBJ1-1, with unresolved D. Between the trimmed V and J ends, which lost 0 bases and 0 bases, there was a span of 6 bases. The CDR3 contains 14 residues. The germline CDR1 and CDR2 sequences are SGHRS and YFSETQ. The CDR3 is CASSLGQMNTEAFF. CDR3 nucleotides: TGCGCCAGCAGCTTGGGCCAGATGAACACTGAAGCTTTCTTT.